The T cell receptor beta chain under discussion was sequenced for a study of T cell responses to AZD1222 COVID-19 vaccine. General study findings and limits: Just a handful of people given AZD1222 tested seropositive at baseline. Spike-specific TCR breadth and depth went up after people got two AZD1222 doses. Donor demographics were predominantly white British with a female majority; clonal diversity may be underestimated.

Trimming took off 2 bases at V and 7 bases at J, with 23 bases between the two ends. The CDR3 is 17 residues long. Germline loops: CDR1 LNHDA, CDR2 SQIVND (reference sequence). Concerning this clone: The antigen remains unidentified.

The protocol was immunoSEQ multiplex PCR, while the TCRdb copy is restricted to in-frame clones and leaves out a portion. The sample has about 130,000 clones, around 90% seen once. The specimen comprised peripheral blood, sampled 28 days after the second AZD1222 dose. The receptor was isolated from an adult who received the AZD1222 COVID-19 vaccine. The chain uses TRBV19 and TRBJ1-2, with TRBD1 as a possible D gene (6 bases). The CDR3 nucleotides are TGTGCCAGTAGTATACGTTCCCAGGGGAGGCCTTGGGGTGGCTACACCTTC. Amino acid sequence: CASSIRSQGRPWGGYTF.